The entry below describes one T cell receptor beta chain. This entry is derived from a study of OX40 agonist ivuxolimab in advanced cancers. The protocol was immunoSEQ multiplex PCR, while the TCRdb copy is restricted to in-frame clones and leaves out a portion. Of about 140,000 clones in the sample, approximately 90% were seen once. CDR1 GTSNPN and CDR2 SVGIG come from the germline V gene (reference sequence). Trimming pared 5 bases from V and 0 bases from J, leaving 14 bases between. The CDR3 runs 14 residues. This specimen was CD4+ or CD8+ T cells sorted from blood, taken in a trial of the OX40 agonist ivuxolimab. The chain carries TRBV30 and TRBJ2-7, with D perhaps TRBD1 (5 bases). The TCR originated in an adult with an advanced solid tumor such as melanoma, head and neck, liver or kidney cancer. The CDR3 region has the DNA TGTGCCTGGGACAGTCGGGTGGGCTCCTACGAGCAGTACTTC. This sequence encodes CAWDSRVGSYEQYF.